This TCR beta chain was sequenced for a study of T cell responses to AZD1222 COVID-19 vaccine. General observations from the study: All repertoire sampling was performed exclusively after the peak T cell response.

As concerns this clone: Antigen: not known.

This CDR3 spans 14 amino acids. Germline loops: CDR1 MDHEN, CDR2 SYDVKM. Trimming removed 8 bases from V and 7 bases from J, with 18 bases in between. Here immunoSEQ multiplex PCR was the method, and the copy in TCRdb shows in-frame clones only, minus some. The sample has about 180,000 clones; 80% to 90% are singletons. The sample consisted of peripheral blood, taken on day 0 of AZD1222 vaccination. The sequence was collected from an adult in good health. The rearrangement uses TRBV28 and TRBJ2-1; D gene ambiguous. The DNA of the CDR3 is TGTGCCAGCCAAGGACCTTGGGCGGATAATGAGCAGTTCTTC. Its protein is CASQGPWADNEQFF.